One T cell receptor beta chain is described in this entry. Recruitment covered 20 to 25 US areas and drew participants whose ages spanned roughly 18 to 89 years. The data were obtained in a study of blood T cell repertoires in COVID-19. Germline V CDR1 and CDR2: SGHRS, YFSETQ. CDR3 length: 15 residues. V lost 4 bases and J lost 6; bases outside the gene matches: 12. Sequencing used immunoSEQ multiplex PCR; TCRdb keeps in-frame clones, though not all of them. The table includes more than 300,000 clones, about 85% detected once. The specimen sequenced was PBMCs or T cells enriched from blood (not recorded which). The chain employs TRBV5-1 and TRBJ1-1; 7 bases map to TRBD1. The clonotype was recovered from a woman in her 30s who had recovered from COVID-19. CDR3 DNA: TGCGCCAGCAGCATAGATCAGGGGGTTCGGGCTGAAGCTTTCTTT. It specifies CASSIDQGVRAEAFF.